This TCR beta chain stems from a study of cytomegalovirus exposure and HLA in healthy donors. The CDR3 is 15 residues long. The germline V gene has CDR1 SGHRS and CDR2 YFSETQ. Deletions cut 0 bases from V and 0 bases from J, with 7 bases between. The PCR employed 60 Vbeta primers together with 13 Jbeta primers. The assay was immunoSEQ multiplex PCR, and TCRdb's table has in-frame clones only and misses some. Of 200,000 to 250,000 clones listed, roughly 84% are singletons. V and J are TRBV5-1 and TRBJ2-1; D is ambiguous. The TCR was taken from a boy younger than 10 in good health and CMV-seronegative. The sample consisted of PBMCs. CDR3 sequence (DNA): TGCGCCAGCAGCTTGGACAGTGTCTCCTACAATGAGCAGTTCTTC. It codes for CASSLDSVSYNEQFF. Together with reference TRBV5-1 and TRBJ2-1, the CDR3 gives the full variable domain: KAGVTQTPRYLIKTRGQQVTLSCSPISGHRSVSWYQQTPGQGLQFLFEYFSETQRNKGNFPGRFSGRQFSNSRSEMNVSTLELGDSALYLCASSLDSVSYNEQFFGPGTRLTVL.